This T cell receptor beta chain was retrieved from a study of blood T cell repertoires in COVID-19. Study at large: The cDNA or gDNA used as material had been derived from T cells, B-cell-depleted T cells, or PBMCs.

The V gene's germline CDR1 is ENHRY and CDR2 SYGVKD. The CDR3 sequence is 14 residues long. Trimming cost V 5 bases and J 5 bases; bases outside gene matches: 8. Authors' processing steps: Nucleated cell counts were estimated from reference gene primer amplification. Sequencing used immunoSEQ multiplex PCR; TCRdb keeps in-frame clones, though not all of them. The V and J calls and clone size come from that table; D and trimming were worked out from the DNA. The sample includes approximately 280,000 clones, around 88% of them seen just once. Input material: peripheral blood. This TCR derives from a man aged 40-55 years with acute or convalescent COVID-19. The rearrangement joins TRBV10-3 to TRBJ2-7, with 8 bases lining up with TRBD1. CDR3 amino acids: CAISPQGARDEQYF. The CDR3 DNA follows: TGTGCCATCAGTCCCCAGGGGGCCCGGGACGAGCAGTACTTC.